The next 21 T cell receptor beta chains were all read from a single sample in a study of T cell repertoires in cytomegalovirus infection (dated by TCRdb to about 2019). Sequencing used an Illumina HiSeq 1500. TCRdb cleaned the public reads at Q25 with fastp, built clones with MiXCR and kept in-frame beta chains. Each CDR3 protein gets just one entry, which takes the most common genes and DNA from the rows behind it. The sample table holds around 450,000 distinct CDR3 sequences, of which 11% were seen once. Together, the top ten hold roughly a tenth of the sample. Sample: PBMCs. The source of these receptors is a human donor in good health (CMV status not recorded). Some clones in this sample may be carry-over from other donors' samples.

This sequence joins TRBV5-1 and TRBJ2-1; TRBD1 matches 9 bases. The V gene end was trimmed by 4 bases and the J gene end by 8 bases; junction bases not matched to a gene: 13. This CDR3 is built from 16 residues. Looked up from germline, CDR1 is SGHRS and CDR2 is YFSETQ. The CDR3, as DNA: TGCGCCAGCAGCAAGCGGGACAGGGCCGGTCAAGATGAGCAGTTCTTC. It codes for CASSKRDRAGQDEQFF.

On this clonotype: The junction shows a germline mismatch at one end, possibly a read error. The chain joins TRBV19 to TRBJ2-1; the match to TRBD2 covers 12 bases. There are 17 residues in the CDR3. Germline values: CDR1 LNHDA, CDR2 SQIVND (reference sequence). The CDR3 DNA follows: TGTTCCAGTAGTGCGACCGTCGGGACTAGCGGGCACAATGAGCAGTTCTTC. This encodes CSSSATVGTSGHNEQFF.

This chain links TRBV19 with TRBJ2-6; TRBD1 matches 7 bases. Germline V gene sequence: CDR1 LNHDA, CDR2 SQIVND (reference sequence). V trimming: 7 bases; J trimming: 12 bases; junction bases outside the gene matches: 6. CDR3 length equals 12 residues. CDR3 loop: CASTRDSPVLTF. The DNA of the CDR3 is TGTGCCAGTACCAGGGACAGCCCCGTCCTGACTTTC.

This clonotype was observed a handful of times. The chain couples TRBV5-6 to TRBJ1-4, with TRBD1 matching 7 bases. Trimming cost V 4 bases and J 8 bases; bases outside gene matches: 8. The CDR3 has 14 residues. Germline CDR1 is SGHDT and CDR2 is YYEEEE. CDR3 in DNA: TGTGCCAGCAGCGGCGGGACAGTAGGGGAAAAACTGTTTTTT. Translated, it gives CASSGGTVGEKLFF.

The J gene is TRBJ2-7, the V gene TRBV13; D might be TRBD1 (6 bases). The CDR3 runs 16 residues. V lost 5 bases, J lost 0 bases, and 17 bases lay in between. The V gene's germline CDR1 is PRHDT and CDR2 FYEKMQ (reference sequence). CDR3 nucleotide sequence: TGTGCCAGCAGCCCACCCGGACAGAGGAGCTCCTACGAGCAGTACTTC. Translation: CASSPPGQRSSYEQYF. Supplemented by reference TRBV13 and TRBJ2-7, the full variable domain reads AAGVIQSPRHLIKEKRETATLKCYPIPRHDTVYWYQQGPGQDPQFLISFYEKMQSDKGSIPDRFSAQQFSDYHSELNMSSLELGDSALYFCASSPPGQRSSYEQYFGPGTRLTVT.

This clonotype was found a few times. V gene TRBV7-9 combines with J gene TRBJ1-1; perhaps TRBD1 as D (5 bases). In germline, CDR1 is SEHNR, CDR2 FQNEAQ (reference sequence). This CDR3 is 13 amino acids long. The V gene lost 5 bases and the J gene lost 6 bases, with 13 bases spanning the gap. CDR3 in amino acids: CASSPGTASEAFF. As DNA, the CDR3 is TGTGCCAGCAGCCCAGGGACGGCTTCTGAAGCTTTCTTT.

The V gene is TRBV7-8, the J gene TRBJ2-5, with a tentative D call TRBD2 (5 bases). Between the trimmed V and J ends, which lost 7 bases and 2 bases, there was a span of 8 bases. The CDR3 is 12 residues long. CDR1 is SGHVS, CDR2 FQNEAQ, per germline. CDR3 bases: TGTGCCAGCACAGCGGTGCAAGAGACCCAGTACTTC. Protein: CASTAVQETQYF.

The V gene is TRBV29-1, the J gene TRBJ2-7; D remains ambiguous. In germline, CDR1 is SQVTM, CDR2 ANQGSEA. The CDR3 is made up of 11 amino acids. Trimming took off 6 bases at V and 1 base at J, with 7 bases between the two ends. CDR3 protein: CSVRGSYEQYF. In DNA, the CDR3 is TGCAGCGTACGTGGTTCCTACGAGCAGTACTTC.

The rearrangement uses TRBV18 and TRBJ2-1; 14 bases are shared with TRBD2. CDR1 is KGHSH and CDR2 is LQKENI in the germline V gene. The CDR3 consists of 15 residues. Germline trimming cut 2 bases from V and 8 bases from J; bases unmatched to any gene: 2. CDR3 amino acids: CASSPTTSGRDEQFF. The CDR3 DNA follows: TGTGCCAGCTCACCAACGACTAGCGGGAGGGATGAGCAGTTCTTC.

This clonotype came up many times. The chain recombines TRBV9 with TRBJ1-1; 9 nucleotides line up with TRBD1. Trimming took 3 bases from V and 6 from J; bases not matched to a gene: 9. Per germline, CDR1 SGDLS and CDR2 YYNGEE. This CDR3 comprises 15 residues. The CDR3 sequence: CASSGTGQGSSEAFF. In DNA form, the CDR3 reads TGTGCCAGCAGCGGGACGGGACAGGGAAGTTCTGAAGCTTTCTTT.

This clonotype was counted many times. The V and J genes are TRBV15 and TRBJ2-4; 7 bases agree with TRBD2. The V gene end was trimmed by 3 bases and the J gene end by 0 bases; junction bases not matched to a gene: 2. Per germline, CDR1 LNHNV and CDR2 YYDKDF (reference sequence). The CDR3 is 15 residues long. The CDR3 coding sequence is TGTGCCACCAGCAGGATAGCGGGAGCCAAAAACATTCAGTACTTC. It codes for CATSRIAGAKNIQYF.

In its sample, this clonotype was seen many times. The chain employs TRBV12-3 or TRBV12-4 and TRBJ2-3, with 12 nucleotides matching TRBD2. This CDR3 contains 15 residues. V lost 7 bases to trimming and J lost 5 bases; unmatched junction nucleotides: 7. The CDR3 region has the DNA TGTGCCAGCACCAAACTAGCGGGGGGTGGAGATACGCAGTATTTT. It specifies CASTKLAGGGDTQYF.

This clonotype was seen at least ten times. This chain connects TRBV7-9 to TRBJ2-5; 12 bases are a match to TRBD2. Germline lookup yields CDR1 SEHNR and CDR2 FQNEAQ (reference sequence). V shed 5 bases and J 0 bases; nucleotides not matched to a gene: 7. This CDR3 is 17 amino acids long. In DNA, the CDR3 is TGTGCCAGCAGCACTACCACTAGCGGGGGGCACCAAGAGACCCAGTACTTC. Protein product: CASSTTTSGGHQETQYF. Based on the CDR3 plus reference TRBV7-9 and TRBJ2-5, the full variable domain is DTGVSQNPRHKITKRGQNVTFRCDPISEHNRLYWYRQTLGQGPEFLTYFQNEAQLEKSRLLSDRFSAERPKGSFSTLEIQRTEQGDSAMYLCASSTTTSGGHQETQYFGPGTRLLVL.

This clonotype was detected ten times or more. Sequence at one end of the junction differs from germline and may be a read error. The chain recombines TRBV7-7 with TRBJ2-5; the match to TRBD2 covers 8 bases. This CDR3 is built from 18 residues. In germline, CDR1 is SSHAT, CDR2 FNYEAQ (reference sequence). The CDR3 nucleotides read TGTGCTAGCAGCTTAGCGGGAATGGCGAGAGGGGAAAGTGAGACCCAGTACTTC. Protein product: CASSLAGMARGESETQYF. Using reference TRBV7-7 and TRBJ2-5 for the parts outside the CDR3, the full variable domain is GAGVSQSPRYKVTKRGQDVTLRCDPISSHATLYWYQQALGQGPEFLTYFNYEAQPDKSGLPSDRFSAERPEGSISTLTIQRTEQRDSAMYRCASSLAGMARGESETQYFGPGTRLLVL.

There are many counts of this clonotype. For the CDR3, the DNA is TGTGCCATCAGTGAGGGGGGGGGCTATCAGCCCCAGCATTTT. This sequence encodes CAISEGGGYQPQHF. The V call is TRBV10-3, the J call TRBJ1-5; D possibly corresponds to TRBD1 (6 bases). Germline V gene lookup returns CDR1 ENHRY and CDR2 SYGVKD. V shed 2 bases and J shed 5 bases, with 10 bases lying between them. The CDR3 has 14 residues.

The count of this clonotype is one. J is TRBJ2-3 and V is TRBV20-1; 11 bases match TRBD1. The CDR3 consists of 13 residues. With 7 bases clipped from V and 3 bases from J, the junction kept 3 bases outside the gene matches. From germline, CDR1 is DFQATT and CDR2 SNEGSKA (reference sequence). CDR3 region: CSGGTGGTDTQYF. In DNA, the CDR3 is TGCAGTGGCGGGACAGGGGGTACAGATACGCAGTATTTT.

This clonotype occurred many times. CDR3 protein: CSVVTGEQYF. The CDR3 DNA reads TGCAGCGTTGTTACGGGCGAGCAGTACTTC. The genes are TRBV29-1 and TRBJ2-7, with D unclear. The V gene's germline CDR1 is SQVTM and CDR2 ANQGSEA. Trimming stripped 4 bases from V and 6 bases from J, with 7 bases between. The CDR3 contains 10 residues.

The sample holds a few counts of this clonotype. The rearrangement uses TRBV18 and TRBJ2-7, with 8 bases aligning to TRBD1. V was pared by 3 bases and J by 2 bases, with 9 bases of the junction left unmatched. The germline V gene has CDR1 KGHSH and CDR2 LQKENI. The CDR3 runs to 16 residues. The DNA for the CDR3 is TGTGCCAGCTCACCTCGGACAGGGCAACTGACCTACGAGCAGTACTTC. The encoded protein is CASSPRTGQLTYEQYF.

This clonotype was counted ten times or more. V is TRBV7-2 and J is TRBJ1-5; TRBD1 is a possible D gene (6 bases). Germline CDR1 is SGHTA and CDR2 is FQGNSA. Trimming stripped 5 bases from V and 8 bases from J, with 10 bases between. The CDR3 sequence is 12 residues long. This CDR3 is CASSDSGEPQHF. CDR3 DNA sequence: TGTGCCAGCAGCGATTCAGGGGAGCCCCAGCATTTT.

This clonotype was seen more than once but under ten times. V usage is TRBV10-3 and J usage is TRBJ2-3; TRBD2 matches at 9 bases. The J segment lost 2 bases and the V segment lost 0 bases, leaving 9 bases of the junction unmatched. Germline V gene sequence: CDR1 ENHRY, CDR2 SYGVKD. CDR3 size: 18 residues. The CDR3 spells CAISESTGAGGLTDTQYF. The CDR3 DNA is TGTGCCATCAGTGAGTCGACGGGAGCGGGGGGTCTCACAGATACGCAGTATTTT.

There are many counts of this clonotype. The chain carries TRBV6-5 and TRBJ1-1, with D possibly matching TRBD1 (5 bases). The germline CDR1 and CDR2 sequences are MNHEY and SVGAGI. This CDR3 spans 13 amino acids. V was shortened by 3 bases and J by 4 bases, with 9 bases between the two germline ends. As DNA, the CDR3 is TGTGCCAGCAGTTATGGGACCAGCACTGAAGCTTTCTTT. It yields the protein CASSYGTSTEAFF.